Listed here are 25 T cell receptor beta chains from one sample, sequenced in a study of T cells expressing NK-cell markers. TCRdb reprocessed the 5' RACE reads; each CDR3 protein has one entry and no DNA is given. Its table lists hundreds of thousands of distinct CDR3 sequences. The material sequenced was blood T cells: a sorted CD56 or NKG2C T cell subset, CD4+ or CD8+ T cells, or bulk PBMC T cells (not recorded which). These receptors were collected from a man aged 18 to 35 in good health.

The chain has TRBV12-3 or TRBV12-4 and TRBJ2-3. CDR3 length: 12 amino acids. CDR3 sequence reads: CASSLARNTQYF.

The chain combines TRBV5-1 with TRBJ1-2; TCRdb calls TRBD1, which cannot be checked without DNA. The CDR3 has 14 amino acids. CDR1 and CDR2 from the germline V gene are SGHRS and YFSETQ. The CDR3: CASSLVDRRNGYTF.

The chain recombines TRBV10-3 with TRBJ1-4. CDR1 and CDR2 (germline): ENHRY, SYGVKD. This CDR3 region has 12 residues. This CDR3 is CAISESYEKLFF.

The J gene is TRBJ2-5, the V gene TRBV7-8. The CDR3 totals 15 residues. Per the germline V gene, CDR1 is SGHVS and CDR2 is FQNEAQ. The chain's CDR3 is CASSQYSTLAETQYF.

The chain uses TRBV7-9 and TRBJ2-7; TCRdb picks TRBD2, but there is no DNA to check that call. The CDR3 is 17 residues long. Germline V lookup: CDR1 SEHNR, CDR2 FQNEAQ (reference sequence). The CDR3: CASSFYLAGRVPYEQYF.

This sequence joins TRBV18 and TRBJ2-2. Germline V gene sequence: CDR1 KGHSH, CDR2 LQKENI. The CDR3 has 14 residues. CDR3 loop: CASSPPAAHGELFF.

The genes are TRBV20-1 and TRBJ2-1; the D call of TRBD2 rests on TCRdb alone, since no DNA is present to check it. Germline-derived CDR1 and CDR2 are DFQATT and SNEGSKA (reference sequence). The CDR3 contains 14 residues. The CDR3: CSARSGRGNNEQFF.

The chain is built from TRBV20-1 and TRBJ1-2; TCRdb picks TRBD1, but there is no DNA to check that call. CDR3 length equals 19 residues. Per the germline V gene, CDR1 is DFQATT and CDR2 is SNEGSKA (reference sequence). The CDR3 region is CSARDKTGEGRGANYGYTF.

The V and J genes are TRBV11-2 and TRBJ1-5; the D gene TCRdb calls, TRBD1, cannot be checked with no DNA. The CDR3 sequence is 21 residues long. From germline, CDR1 is SGHAT and CDR2 FQNNGV. CDR3: CASSRSGPPGQKSYSNQPQHF.

J is TRBJ2-1 and V is TRBV27; TCRdb returns TRBD1, unconfirmable since there is no DNA. The CDR3 extends over 16 amino acids. Germline V lookup: CDR1 MNHEY, CDR2 SMNVEV (reference sequence). CDR3 sequence reads: CASSFLRVMRPNEQFF.

The chain employs TRBV11-2 and TRBJ2-5; TCRdb's D call of TRBD1 is untestable without DNA. Looked up from germline, CDR1 is SGHAT and CDR2 is FQNNGV. This CDR3 contains 15 residues. CDR3 region: CASSLVGTPQETQYF.

The genes are TRBV20-1 and TRBJ1-5. This CDR3 has 16 residues. CDR1 DFQATT and CDR2 SNEGSKA come from the germline V gene (reference sequence). This CDR3 reads CSASPTPRLGNQPQHF.

The chain employs TRBV12-3 or TRBV12-4 and TRBJ2-1; TCRdb picks TRBD2, but there is no DNA to check that call. This CDR3 is 15 amino acids long. The CDR3 sequence: CASSLGKVMSPEQFF.

The V call is TRBV3-1, the J call TRBJ2-4; the TRBD2 assignment by TCRdb is unverifiable without DNA. The CDR3 runs to 16 residues. Germline loops: CDR1 LGHDT, CDR2 YNNKEL (reference sequence). CDR3 region: CASSPGLAGSGHIQYF.

The CDR3 protein is CSAKLRRVGNIQYF. This chain joins TRBV20-1 and TRBJ2-4; TCRdb indicates TRBD2, and absent DNA this call remains unverified. Germline V lookup: CDR1 DFQATT, CDR2 SNEGSKA (reference sequence). The CDR3 covers 14 residues.

The chain employs TRBV6-5 and TRBJ2-3. In germline, CDR1 is MNHEY, CDR2 SVGAGI. This CDR3 has 15 residues. The CDR3 spells CASSYSVDNTDTQYF.

The genes are TRBV5-1 and TRBJ2-1; TCRdb outputs TRBD2, but without DNA this stays unchecked. CDR1 SGHRS and CDR2 YFSETQ come from the germline V gene. The CDR3 is 16 residues long. The CDR3 sequence is CASSQEVPVHNNEQFF.

This chain links TRBV5-1 with TRBJ2-3; the D gene TCRdb calls, TRBD1, cannot be checked with no DNA. Germline CDR1 and CDR2: SGHRS and YFSETQ. The CDR3 loop spans 16 amino acids. CDR3 protein: CASSLGGTGGTDTQYF.

The CDR3 protein is CASSQGHRGGNNEQFF. The chain carries TRBV4-3 and TRBJ2-1; TCRdb proposes TRBD1, but this gene call is untestable without DNA. In germline, CDR1 is LGHNA, CDR2 YSLEER. The CDR3 consists of 16 residues.

The chain is built from TRBV12-3 or TRBV12-4 and TRBJ2-1. CDR3 length: 15 amino acids. The CDR3 sequence is CASSHSGYLGNEQFF.

The chain combines TRBV4-3 with TRBJ2-2. There are 16 residues in the CDR3. Germline-derived CDR1 and CDR2 are LGHNA and YSLEER. The CDR3 loop reads CASSPYSAANTGELFF.

V gene TRBV28 combines with J gene TRBJ2-2; TCRdb proposes TRBD1, but this gene call is untestable without DNA. CDR1 MDHEN and CDR2 SYDVKM come from the germline V gene. CDR3 length: 19 amino acids. The CDR3: CASSLPTRQGALLFGELFF.

The rearrangement joins TRBV9 to TRBJ2-1; the D gene TCRdb calls, TRBD2, cannot be checked with no DNA. CDR3 length: 16 amino acids. CDR1 is SGDLS and CDR2 is YYNGEE in the germline V gene. This CDR3 is CASSVVWGLVNNEQFF.

The V call is TRBV15, the J call TRBJ2-7; TCRdb gives TRBD2 as the D gene, but with no DNA this cannot be confirmed. The germline CDR1 and CDR2 sequences are LNHNV and YYDKDF (reference sequence). CDR3 length: 17 residues. The CDR3 protein is CATSRDGRTGLPYEQYF.

The chain combines TRBV20-1 with TRBJ1-1; the D call of TRBD1 rests on TCRdb alone, since no DNA is present to check it. Looked up from germline, CDR1 is DFQATT and CDR2 is SNEGSKA (reference sequence). This CDR3 has 11 amino acids. CDR3 protein: CSARDSPGAFF.